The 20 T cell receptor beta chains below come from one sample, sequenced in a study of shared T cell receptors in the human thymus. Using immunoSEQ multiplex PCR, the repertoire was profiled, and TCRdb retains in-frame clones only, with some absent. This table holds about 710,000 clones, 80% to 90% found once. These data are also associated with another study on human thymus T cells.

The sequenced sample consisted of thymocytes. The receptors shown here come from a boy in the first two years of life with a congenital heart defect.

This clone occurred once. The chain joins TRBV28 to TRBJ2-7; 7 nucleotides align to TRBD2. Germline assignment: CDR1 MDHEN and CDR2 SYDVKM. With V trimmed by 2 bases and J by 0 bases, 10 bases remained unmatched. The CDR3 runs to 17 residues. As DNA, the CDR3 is TGTGCCAGCAGTTTAACCTTTCCTAGCGGCTTCTCCTACGAGCAGTACTTC. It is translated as CASSLTFPSGFSYEQYF.

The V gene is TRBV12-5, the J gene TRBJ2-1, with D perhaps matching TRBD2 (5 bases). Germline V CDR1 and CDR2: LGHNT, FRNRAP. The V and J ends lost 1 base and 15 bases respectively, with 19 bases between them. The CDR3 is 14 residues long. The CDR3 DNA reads TGTGCTAGTGGTTTGGGCCCGGGGAATGAAACTCGGTTCTTC. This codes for CASGLGPGNETRFF.

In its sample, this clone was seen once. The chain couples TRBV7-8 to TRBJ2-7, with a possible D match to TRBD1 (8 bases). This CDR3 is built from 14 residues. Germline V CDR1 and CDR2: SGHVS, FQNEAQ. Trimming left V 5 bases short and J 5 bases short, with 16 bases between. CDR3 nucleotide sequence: TGTGCCAGCAGCAGAACAGGGGGAGGGCACGAGCAGTACTTC. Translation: CASSRTGGGHEQYF.

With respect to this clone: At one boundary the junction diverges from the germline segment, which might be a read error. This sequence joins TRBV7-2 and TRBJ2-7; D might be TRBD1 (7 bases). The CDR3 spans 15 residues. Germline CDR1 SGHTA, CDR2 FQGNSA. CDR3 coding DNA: TGTGCCAGCACCTTACGGCGGGGACAGCTCTACGAGCAGTACTTC. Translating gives CASTLRRGQLYEQYF.

In DNA form, the CDR3 reads TGTGCCAGCTCACCACGGTTTCGGCGGGAGCGGAACACCGGGGAGCTGTTTTTT. Translation gives CASSPRFRRERNTGELFF. J is TRBJ2-2 and V is TRBV18; 7 positions agree with TRBD2. Trimming took 1 base from V and 1 from J; bases not matched to a gene: 9. This CDR3 spans 18 amino acids. Germline loops: CDR1 KGHSH, CDR2 LQKENI.

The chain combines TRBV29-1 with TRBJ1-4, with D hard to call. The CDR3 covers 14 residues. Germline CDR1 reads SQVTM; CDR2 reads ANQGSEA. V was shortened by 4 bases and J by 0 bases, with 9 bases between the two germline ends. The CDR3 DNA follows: TGCAGCGTTGTAATGGGAGCAACTAATGAAAAACTGTTTTTT. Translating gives CSVVMGATNEKLFF. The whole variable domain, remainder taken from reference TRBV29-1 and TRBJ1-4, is SAVISQKPSRDICQRGTSLTIQCQVDSQVTMMFWYRQQPGQSLTLIATANQGSEATYESGFVIDKFPISRPNLTFSTLTVSNMSPEDSSIYLCSVVMGATNEKLFFGSGTQLSVL.

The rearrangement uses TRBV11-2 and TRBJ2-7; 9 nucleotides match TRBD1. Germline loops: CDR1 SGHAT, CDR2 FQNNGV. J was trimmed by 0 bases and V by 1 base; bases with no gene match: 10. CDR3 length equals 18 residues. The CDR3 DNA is TGTGCCAGCAGCTTAGTTTTGGGGGACAGGGTGTACTCCTACGAGCAGTACTTC. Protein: CASSLVLGDRVYSYEQYF.

The CDR3 DNA sequence: TGTGCCAGCAGCCCAGGGACAGTGACTAGTACAGATACGCAGTATTTT. It specifies CASSPGTVTSTDTQYF. The chain recombines TRBV7-9 with TRBJ2-3; D is possibly TRBD1 (7 bases). CDR3 length equals 16 residues. Trimming left V 5 bases short and J 3 bases short, with 18 bases between. CDR1 and CDR2 from the germline V gene are SEHNR and FQNEAQ (reference sequence).

In DNA, the CDR3 is TGTGCCAGCAGGGGAGACAGGGTAGAGACCCAGTACTTC. Encoded protein: CASRGDRVETQYF. The chain links TRBV28 to TRBJ2-5, with 7 bases aligning to TRBD1. Germline V gene lookup returns CDR1 MDHEN and CDR2 SYDVKM. The V segment lost 6 bases and the J segment 4 bases; nucleotides outside the gene matches: 5. CDR3 length: 13 residues.

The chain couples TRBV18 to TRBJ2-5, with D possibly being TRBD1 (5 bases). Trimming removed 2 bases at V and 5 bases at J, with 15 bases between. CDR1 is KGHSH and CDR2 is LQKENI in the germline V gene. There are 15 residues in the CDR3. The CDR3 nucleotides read TGTGCCAGCTCACCATTCATTAAACAGGTCGAGACCCAGTACTTC. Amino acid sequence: CASSPFIKQVETQYF.

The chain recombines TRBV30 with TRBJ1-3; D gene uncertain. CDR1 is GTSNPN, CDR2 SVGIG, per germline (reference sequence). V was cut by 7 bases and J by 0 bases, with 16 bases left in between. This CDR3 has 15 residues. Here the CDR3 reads CAYSNGVHSGNTIYF. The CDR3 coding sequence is TGTGCCTACTCGAACGGGGTACACTCTGGAAACACCATATATTTT.

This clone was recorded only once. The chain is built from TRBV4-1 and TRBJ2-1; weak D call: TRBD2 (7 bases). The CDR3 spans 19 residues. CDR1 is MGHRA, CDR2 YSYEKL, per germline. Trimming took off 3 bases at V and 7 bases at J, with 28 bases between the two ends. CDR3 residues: CASSQAGRTRGGKGNEQFF. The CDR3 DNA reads TGCGCCAGCAGCCAGGCAGGGCGCACAAGGGGGGGAAAAGGGAATGAGCAGTTCTTC.

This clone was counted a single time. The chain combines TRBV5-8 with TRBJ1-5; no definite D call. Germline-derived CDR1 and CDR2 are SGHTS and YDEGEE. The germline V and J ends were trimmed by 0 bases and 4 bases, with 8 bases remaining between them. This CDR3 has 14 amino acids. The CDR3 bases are TGTGCCAGCAGCTTGGAGAGCGGGAATCAGCCCCAGCATTTT. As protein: CASSLESGNQPQHF. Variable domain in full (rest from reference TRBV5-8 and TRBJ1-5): EAGVTQSPTHLIKTRGQQATLRCSPISGHTSVYWYQQALGLGLQFLLWYDEGEERNRGNFPPRFSGRQFPNYSSELNVNALELEDSALYLCASSLESGNQPQHFGDGTRLSIL.

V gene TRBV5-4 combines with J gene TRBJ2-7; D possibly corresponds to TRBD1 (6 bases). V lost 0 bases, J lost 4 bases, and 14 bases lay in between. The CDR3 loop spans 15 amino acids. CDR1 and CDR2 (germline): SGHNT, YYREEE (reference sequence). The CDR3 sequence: CASSLGWTEDYEQYF. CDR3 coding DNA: TGTGCCAGCAGCTTGGGGTGGACAGAGGATTACGAGCAGTACTTC.

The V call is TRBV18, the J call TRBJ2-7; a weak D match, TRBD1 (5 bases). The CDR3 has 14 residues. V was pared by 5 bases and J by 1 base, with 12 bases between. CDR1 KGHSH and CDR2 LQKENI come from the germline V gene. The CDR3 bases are TGTGCCAGCTCAAAGCAGGCAGGGTCCTACGAGCAGTACTTC. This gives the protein CASSKQAGSYEQYF.

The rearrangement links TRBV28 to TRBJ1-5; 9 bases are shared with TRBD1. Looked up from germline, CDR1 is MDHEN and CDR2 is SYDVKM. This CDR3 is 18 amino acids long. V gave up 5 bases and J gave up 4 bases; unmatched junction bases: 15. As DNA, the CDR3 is TGTGCCAGCAGTCCCCACCCCACGGACAGGGGACATAATCAGCCCCAGCATTTT. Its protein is CASSPHPTDRGHNQPQHF.

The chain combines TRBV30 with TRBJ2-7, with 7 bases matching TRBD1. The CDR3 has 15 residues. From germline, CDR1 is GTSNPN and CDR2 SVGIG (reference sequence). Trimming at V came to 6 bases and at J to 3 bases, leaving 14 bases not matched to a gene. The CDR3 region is CACRNPTGDHYEQYF. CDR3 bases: TGTGCCTGTAGGAATCCTACAGGGGATCACTACGAGCAGTACTTC.

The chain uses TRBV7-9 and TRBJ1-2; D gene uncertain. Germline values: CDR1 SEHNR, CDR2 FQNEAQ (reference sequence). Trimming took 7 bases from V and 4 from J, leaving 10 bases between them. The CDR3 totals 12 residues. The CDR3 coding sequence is TGTGCCAGCAACGACAATCGCTATGGCTACACCTTC. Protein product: CASNDNRYGYTF.

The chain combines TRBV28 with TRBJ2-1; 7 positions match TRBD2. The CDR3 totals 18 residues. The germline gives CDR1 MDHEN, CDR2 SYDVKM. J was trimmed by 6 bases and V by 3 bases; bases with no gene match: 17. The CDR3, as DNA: TGTGCCAGCAGTTTTTTGTTCGTGGCGGGAGTCGGTGTCAATGAGCAGTTCTTC. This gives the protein CASSFLFVAGVGVNEQFF.

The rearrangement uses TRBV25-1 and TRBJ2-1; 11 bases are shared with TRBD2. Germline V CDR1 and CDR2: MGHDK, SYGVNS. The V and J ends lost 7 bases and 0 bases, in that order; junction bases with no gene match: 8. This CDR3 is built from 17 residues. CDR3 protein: CASTKRLAGLSYNEQFF. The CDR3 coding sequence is TGTGCCAGCACAAAAAGACTAGCGGGGCTCTCCTACAATGAGCAGTTCTTC.